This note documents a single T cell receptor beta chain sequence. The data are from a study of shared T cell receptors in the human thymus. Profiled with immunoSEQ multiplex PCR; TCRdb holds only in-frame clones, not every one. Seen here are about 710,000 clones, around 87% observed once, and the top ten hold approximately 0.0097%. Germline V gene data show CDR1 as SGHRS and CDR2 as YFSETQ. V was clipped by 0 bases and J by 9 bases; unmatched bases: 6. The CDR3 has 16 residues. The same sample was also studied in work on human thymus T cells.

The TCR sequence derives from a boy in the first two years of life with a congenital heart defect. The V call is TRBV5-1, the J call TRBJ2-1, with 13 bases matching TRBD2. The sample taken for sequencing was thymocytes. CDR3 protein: CASSLALAGGRGEQFF. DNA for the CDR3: TGCGCCAGCAGCTTGGCACTAGCGGGGGGGCGAGGTGAGCAGTTCTTC.